This TCR beta chain was sequenced in a study of T cell repertoires in cytomegalovirus infection. Study outcomes and limitations: The response measured ex vivo was dominated by TCR beta clonotypes (HLA-C-restricted and CMV-specific).

Points on this clonotype: Its antigen is not identified.

Trimming at V came to 2 bases and at J to 4 bases, leaving 4 bases not matched to a gene. CDR1 is MNHEY, CDR2 SMNVEV, per germline (reference sequence). This CDR3 is built from 14 residues. One entry per CDR3 protein, called by TCRdb with MiXCR from the reads. Of some 900,000 distinct CDR3 sequences listed, about 30% were seen once; the top ten hold 9.5% to 15%. The source of this sequence is a human donor in good health (CMV status not recorded). Some clones in this sample may be carry-over from other donors' samples. The specimen comprised cultured CD8+ T cells from PBMCs, sampled from culture after CMV antigen stimulation. The rearrangement joins TRBV27 to TRBJ1-1; TRBD1 aligns across 7 bases. The CDR3 sequence: CASSLRQGVTEAFF. CDR3 in DNA: TGTGCCAGCAGTTTACGCCAGGGGGTCACTGAAGCTTTCTTT.